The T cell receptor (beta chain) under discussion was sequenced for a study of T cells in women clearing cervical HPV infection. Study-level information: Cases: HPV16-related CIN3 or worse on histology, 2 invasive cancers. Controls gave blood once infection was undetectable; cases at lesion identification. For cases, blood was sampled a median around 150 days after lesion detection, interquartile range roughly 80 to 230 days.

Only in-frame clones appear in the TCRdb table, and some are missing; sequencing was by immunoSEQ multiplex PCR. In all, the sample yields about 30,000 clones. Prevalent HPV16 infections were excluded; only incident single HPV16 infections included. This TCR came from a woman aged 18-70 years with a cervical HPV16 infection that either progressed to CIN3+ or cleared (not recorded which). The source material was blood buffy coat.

The part of the CDR3 DNA that was read is TGTGCCAGCCGCAAGACAGGGCAGAACACTGAA. Encoded protein: CASRKTGQNTE. The full-length CDR3 reads as CASRKTGQNTEAFF. The chain is built from TRBV2 and TRBJ1-1; 7 nucleotides match TRBD1. Read data end 3 residues before the CDR3 end; the end is taken from the germline J gene. The CDR3 has 14 residues. Germline CDR1 reads SNHLY; CDR2 reads FYNNEI. V was pared by 8 bases and J by 1 base, with 7 bases of the junction left unmatched.